This entry lists 21 T cell receptor beta chains sequenced from one sample in a study of sequential checkpoint blockade in melanoma. Repertoires were generated with immunoSEQ multiplex PCR, while TCRdb's copy carries only in-frame clones and drops some. The sample comprises fewer than 15,000 clones, about three quarters of which are singletons, and under 13% rests with the top ten. The treatment is: randomized to nivolumab then ipilimumab (arm A) or the reverse (arm B). The sequencing here drew on CD8+ T cells sorted from blood (inferred from file names), taken from a patient given nivolumab and ipilimumab in sequence. Every receptor here comes from a human donor with melanoma.

This clone was seen just once. An end of the junction does not agree with germline; a read error may underlie this. The same CDR3 is also encoded by other DNA sequences in this sample. The V and J genes are TRBV7-9 and TRBJ1-6, with D unresolved. This CDR3 comprises 17 residues. Germline V CDR1 and CDR2: SEHNR, FQNEAQ (reference sequence). Written as DNA, the CDR3 is TGTGCCAGCAGCTCGCTACCTCCGGGGAGCTATAATTCCCCCCTCCACTTT. This gives the protein CASSSLPPGSYNSPLHF.

The chain carries TRBV27 and TRBJ2-1; no firm D call. The CDR3 consists of 14 residues. Germline lookup yields CDR1 MNHEY and CDR2 SMNVEV (reference sequence). The ends were cut back, 2 bases at V and 4 bases at J, with 9 bases in the middle. In DNA, the CDR3 is TGTGCCAGCAGTTTAGGTGGAGAGTACAATGAGCAGTTCTTC. Translation gives CASSLGGEYNEQFF.

The V and J genes are TRBV19 and TRBJ2-3; the D gene is possibly TRBD2 (5 bases). This CDR3 has 15 residues. The V gene lost 2 bases and the J gene lost 0 bases, with 9 bases spanning the gap. CDR1 is LNHDA and CDR2 is SQIVND in the germline V gene (reference sequence). The CDR3 nucleotides are TGTGCCAGTAGTATAAGCGGAGCTAGCACAGATACGCAGTATTTT. Amino acid sequence: CASSISGASTDTQYF.

The chain combines TRBV9 with TRBJ2-5; a possible D gene is TRBD2 (6 bases). Germline CDR1 reads SGDLS; CDR2 reads YYNGEE. Trimming took off 0 bases at V and 0 bases at J, with 9 bases between the two ends. The CDR3 runs 15 residues. CDR3 amino acids: CASSVGAGYQETQYF. The CDR3 nucleotides are TGTGCCAGCAGCGTAGGGGCGGGGTACCAAGAGACCCAGTACTTC. Based on the CDR3 plus reference TRBV9 and TRBJ2-5, the full variable domain is DSGVTQTPKHLITATGQRVTLRCSPRSGDLSVYWYQQSLDQGLQFLIQYYNGEERAKGNILERFSAQQFPDLHSELNLSSLELGDSALYFCASSVGAGYQETQYFGPGTRLLVL.

The V gene is TRBV9, the J gene TRBJ2-1; 7 positions match TRBD2. CDR3 length: 15 residues. The germline gives CDR1 SGDLS, CDR2 YYNGEE. J was trimmed by 7 bases and V by 3 bases; bases with no gene match: 10. In DNA, the CDR3 is TGTGCCAGCAGCGCCTTACGCGGGAGCCTTAATGAGCAGTTCTTC. This encodes CASSALRGSLNEQFF.

The V call is TRBV27, the J call TRBJ2-7; D is possibly TRBD1 (5 bases). V was pared by 2 bases and J by 4 bases, with 9 bases between. This CDR3 has 13 amino acids. Germline loops: CDR1 MNHEY, CDR2 SMNVEV (reference sequence). Here the CDR3 DNA reads TGTGCCAGCAGTTTAGCACAGGAGTACGAGCAGTACTTC. Encoded protein: CASSLAQEYEQYF.

The chain uses TRBV7-2 and TRBJ2-3; 10 nucleotides agree with TRBD2. Germline lookup yields CDR1 SGHTA and CDR2 FQGNSA. This CDR3 comprises 17 residues. Germline trimming cut 4 bases from V and 2 bases from J; bases unmatched to any gene: 9. The CDR3 DNA follows: TGTGCCAGCAGCTCCCAACCCGGGACTAGCGTCACAGATACGCAGTATTTT. It translates to CASSSQPGTSVTDTQYF.

The chain couples TRBV28 to TRBJ2-3; D possibly corresponds to TRBD1 (7 bases). CDR1 is MDHEN, CDR2 SYDVKM, per germline. There are 16 residues in the CDR3. The ends were cut back, 5 bases at V and 5 bases at J, with 20 bases in the middle. The CDR3 here is CASSLTTGARGDTQYF. In DNA, the CDR3 is TGTGCCAGCAGTCTTACAACAGGGGCGCGGGGAGATACGCAGTATTTT. The entire variable domain, with the rest obtained from reference TRBV28 and TRBJ2-3, is as follows: DVKVTQSSRYLVKRTGEKVFLECVQDMDHENMFWYRQDPGLGLRLIYFSYDVKMKEKGDIPEGYSVSREKKERFSLILESASTNQTSMYLCASSLTTGARGDTQYFGPGTRLTVL.

This clone is a singleton in its sample. This chain links TRBV10-3 with TRBJ2-1; D uncertain. Germline assignment: CDR1 ENHRY and CDR2 SYGVKD. V lost 0 bases and J 8 bases, leaving 8 bases between the germline ends. This CDR3 has 13 residues. CDR3 nucleotide sequence: TGTGCCATCAGTGAGTCATTAGTCTATGAGCAGTTCTTC. Amino acid sequence: CAISESLVYEQFF.

The CDR3 DNA reads as TGTGCCAGCAGCGAGTCGGGACTAGCTGACGATGAGCAGTTCTTC. It translates to CASSESGLADDEQFF. The chain employs TRBV9 and TRBJ2-1; 9 bases align to TRBD2. CDR1 and CDR2 from the germline V gene are SGDLS and YYNGEE. The junction had 9 bases not matched to a gene; V was cut back by 3 bases and J by 8 bases. The CDR3 length is 15 residues.

The rearrangement links TRBV18 to TRBJ2-1, with 15 bases aligning to TRBD2. CDR1 KGHSH and CDR2 LQKENI come from the germline V gene. The CDR3 covers 22 residues. V lost 4 bases and J lost 4; bases outside the gene matches: 20. CDR3 sequence reads: CASSLDPYTSGTSGRLYNEQFF. The CDR3 nucleotides read TGTGCCAGCTCACTAGATCCTTACACCTCCGGGACTAGCGGGAGGCTGTACAATGAGCAGTTCTTC.

This rearrangement joins TRBV6-5 to TRBJ1-2, with TRBD1 as a possible D gene (6 bases). The CDR3 is 13 amino acids. Trimming took 0 bases from V and 7 from J, leaving 9 bases between them. Per the germline V gene, CDR1 is MNHEY and CDR2 is SVGAGI. Here the CDR3 reads CASSYSGTLGYTF. CDR3 sequence (DNA): TGTGCCAGCAGTTACTCCGGGACACTTGGCTACACCTTC.

The V and J genes are TRBV4-3 and TRBJ2-1; a possible D gene is TRBD2 (6 bases). Trimming removed 0 bases at V and 6 bases at J, with 9 bases between. The germline gives CDR1 LGHNA, CDR2 YSLEER. CDR3 length: 14 residues. The CDR3 bases are TGCGCCAGCAGCCAAGATCAGACTAGCAATGAGCAGTTCTTC. Amino acids: CASSQDQTSNEQFF.

The chain joins TRBV27 to TRBJ1-5, with 10 bases aligning to TRBD1. Looked up from germline, CDR1 is MNHEY and CDR2 is SMNVEV (reference sequence). J was trimmed by 2 bases and V by 3 bases; bases with no gene match: 1. The CDR3 loop spans 15 amino acids. For the CDR3, the DNA is TGTGCCAGCAGTTTCGGGACAGGGGGCAATCAGCCCCAGCATTTT. Residues: CASSFGTGGNQPQHF.

The chain uses TRBV13 and TRBJ2-1; 8 bases match TRBD2. The germline gives CDR1 PRHDT, CDR2 FYEKMQ (reference sequence). This CDR3 contains 16 residues. The junction had 6 bases not matched to a gene; V was cut back by 5 bases and J by 0 bases. CDR3 nucleotide sequence: TGTGCCAGCAGCCCCGGGGGGGAGAGCTCCTACAATGAGCAGTTCTTC. Its translation is CASSPGGESSYNEQFF.

V usage is TRBV5-6 and J usage is TRBJ2-2; no clear D. V was trimmed by 2 bases and J by 3 bases, leaving 8 bases between them. The CDR3 spans 14 residues. Germline V lookup: CDR1 SGHDT, CDR2 YYEEEE. The CDR3 nucleotides are TGTGCCAGCAGCTTAAGGCGGCACACCGGGGAGCTGTTTTTT. Its translation is CASSLRRHTGELFF.

V gene TRBV27 combines with J gene TRBJ2-3, with TRBD1 identical over 7 bases. There are 15 residues in the CDR3. J was trimmed by 3 bases and V by 1 base; bases with no gene match: 4. Germline assignment: CDR1 MNHEY and CDR2 SMNVEV (reference sequence). The CDR3 protein is CASSLLTGRTDTQYF. CDR3 coding DNA: TGTGCCAGCAGTTTATTGACAGGGCGTACAGATACGCAGTATTTT.

The chain is built from TRBV28 and TRBJ2-7, with 11 nucleotides matching TRBD1. The junction had 6 bases not matched to a gene; V was cut back by 7 bases and J by 4 bases. CDR1 and CDR2 (germline): MDHEN, SYDVKM. CDR3 size: 14 residues. The CDR3 DNA reads as TGTGCCAGCACCGAGGACAGGGGGCGATACGAGCAGTACTTC. The encoded protein is CASTEDRGRYEQYF. Full variable domain (remainder filled in from reference TRBV28 and TRBJ2-7): DVKVTQSSRYLVKRTGEKVFLECVQDMDHENMFWYRQDPGLGLRLIYFSYDVKMKEKGDIPEGYSVSREKKERFSLILESASTNQTSMYLCASTEDRGRYEQYFGPGTRLTVT.

The chain combines TRBV4-3 with TRBJ1-2, with TRBD1 identical over 11 bases. CDR1 LGHNA and CDR2 YSLEER come from the germline V gene. The CDR3 covers 17 residues. After removal of 0 bases from V and 6 bases from J, the junction contained 9 bases not matched to a gene. This CDR3 reads CASSQDRGTGGHNGYTF. The CDR3, as DNA: TGCGCCAGCAGCCAAGATAGGGGGACAGGGGGTCACAATGGCTACACCTTC.

The chain couples TRBV6-5 to TRBJ2-6; unclear D gene. Germline loops: CDR1 MNHEY, CDR2 SVGAGI. V lost 7 bases and J 1 base, leaving 8 bases between the germline ends. This CDR3 comprises 14 residues. The CDR3 sequence is CASTFTSGANVLTF. The CDR3 nucleotides are TGTGCCAGCACCTTCACTTCTGGGGCCAACGTCCTGACTTTC.

This chain uses TRBV7-9 with TRBJ2-7, with D perhaps matching TRBD1 (5 bases). The CDR3 is 15 amino acids. The V gene lost 1 base and the J gene lost 3 bases, with 13 bases spanning the gap. The germline V gene has CDR1 SEHNR and CDR2 FQNEAQ (reference sequence). The CDR3 reads CASSLVSLGRYEQYF. Here the CDR3 DNA reads TGTGCCAGCAGCTTAGTTTCTCTGGGGCGCTACGAGCAGTACTTC.